These 7 T cell receptor beta chains came from one sample sequenced in a study of identical twins. TCRdb processed the 5' RACE reads anew with MiXCR; each CDR3 protein has one entry. The sample yields hundreds of thousands of distinct CDR3 sequences, about 7.1% seen once. This sample was also put to use in a study of yellow fever vaccine responses in identical twins.

Material for sequencing was PBMCs. Receptors were obtained from a woman under 30 in good health.

The V call is TRBV6-2 or TRBV6-3, the J call TRBJ2-1; D possibly corresponds to TRBD1 (6 bases). This CDR3 has 14 residues. V lost 8 bases and J lost 2, with 13 bases in between. Germline V gene data show CDR1 as MNHEY and CDR2 as SVGEGT. The CDR3 is CASQGRNPYNEQFF. CDR3 nucleotide sequence: TGTGCCAGCCAGGGGCGAAATCCCTACAATGAGCAGTTCTTC.

This clonotype turned up a few times. The chain has TRBV24-1 and TRBJ2-3; TRBD1 might be the D (5 bases). The V and J ends lost 1 base and 2 bases respectively, with 12 bases between them. CDR1 KGHDR and CDR2 SFDVKD come from the germline V gene. CDR3 length: 16 amino acids. CDR3 loop: CATSDFQAGNTDTQYF. CDR3 DNA sequence: TGTGCCACCAGTGATTTTCAGGCAGGGAACACAGATACGCAGTATTTT.

The J gene is TRBJ2-2, the V gene TRBV29-1; D tentatively fits TRBD1 or TRBD2 (6 bases each). Trimming stripped 4 bases from V and 4 bases from J, with 10 bases between. From germline, CDR1 is SQVTM and CDR2 ANQGSEA. This CDR3 has 13 residues. CDR3 in amino acids: CSVVGGGTGELFF. The CDR3 region has the DNA TGCAGCGTTGTCGGGGGCGGCACCGGGGAGCTGTTTTTT.

In this sample, this clonotype turned up many times. A read error may account for a junction end that differs from germline. CDR3 sequence: CASSLAVTEAFF. DNA for the CDR3: TGTGCCAGCAGCTTAGCAGTCACTGAAGCTTTCTTT. The chain carries TRBV12-3 or TRBV12-4 and TRBJ1-1; D is undetermined. The CDR3 is made up of 12 amino acids.

The chain combines TRBV20-1 with TRBJ2-5; D possibly corresponds to TRBD2 (6 bases). The CDR3 consists of 12 residues. V shed 6 bases and J shed 7 bases, with 15 bases lying between them. Germline lookup yields CDR1 DFQATT and CDR2 SNEGSKA (reference sequence). The CDR3 region has the DNA TGCAGTGCGGGGGGACCCGAAGGGACCCAGTACTTC. Amino acid sequence: CSAGGPEGTQYF.

This clonotype was observed a handful of times. This sequence joins TRBV5-1 and TRBJ2-5; a weak D match, TRBD2 (6 bases). The CDR3 totals 12 residues. Germline V gene data show CDR1 as SGHRS and CDR2 as YFSETQ. The ends were cut back, 4 bases at V and 9 bases at J, with 13 bases in the middle. Written as DNA, the CDR3 is TGCGCCAGCAGCGAGGACTGGGGGGCCCAGTACTTC. Protein: CASSEDWGAQYF. The full variable domain, its missing parts supplied by reference TRBV5-1 and TRBJ2-5, is KAGVTQTPRYLIKTRGQQVTLSCSPISGHRSVSWYQQTPGQGLQFLFEYFSETQRNKGNFPGRFSGRQFSNSRSEMNVSTLELGDSALYLCASSEDWGAQYFGPGTRLLVL.

The rearrangement uses TRBV12-3 or TRBV12-4 and TRBJ2-3; possible D gene TRBD1, 6 bases. This CDR3 contains 16 residues. V lost 6 bases to trimming and J lost 0 bases, with 16 bases between them. CDR3 loop: CASSGVGARSTDTQYF. The CDR3 DNA reads TGTGCCAGCAGCGGCGTGGGGGCCCGAAGCACAGATACGCAGTATTTT.